A selection of T cell receptor beta chains follows, all from one sample in a study of blood T cell repertoires in COVID-19. The assay was immunoSEQ multiplex PCR, and TCRdb's table has in-frame clones only and misses some. This sample yields roughly 200,000 clones, of which 82% are seen a single time; around 11% belongs to the top ten. Sequenced input: PBMCs or T cells enriched from blood (not recorded which). These receptors were obtained from a man aged 40-49 years who had recovered from COVID-19. The CDR3 runs from the conserved cysteine through the conserved F or W. The D gene is left open where the match is weak. Only part of the rows carry a size: once, few, many, or a class if the clone is expanded.

v_gene	j_gene	d_gene	abundance	CDR3nt	CDR3aa
TRBV2	TRBJ1-6	NA	NA	TGTGCCAGCAGTGACAGGGAAACTTCACCCCTCCACTTT	CASSDRETSPLHF
TRBV7-9	TRBJ2-5	NA	NA	TGTGCCAGCTCCCTCTTAGGTGGGGCAAGTTTTCCCCTCCAAGAGACCCAGTACTTC	CASSLLGGASFPLQETQYF
TRBV5-6	TRBJ1-2	NA	NA	TGTGCCAGCAGCTTAAGAGAGGGTACGAACTATGGCTACACCTTC	CASSLREGTNYGYTF
TRBV4-2	TRBJ2-5	TRBD2	once	TGTGCCAGCAGCCAAGGGCCAGCGGGAGGACAAGAGACCCAGTACTTC	CASSQGPAGGQETQYF
TRBV30	TRBJ1-1	NA	once	TGTGCCTGGAGTGTATACGGGAACACTGAAGCTTTCTTT	CAWSVYGNTEAFF
TRBV11-3	TRBJ2-1	TRBD2	NA	TGTGCCAGCAGCCCGGGAGGGCACAATGAGCAGTTCTTC	CASSPGGHNEQFF
TRBV28	TRBJ1-2	NA	NA	TGTGCCAGCACCGTGGGCGCAGATAAAGGCTACACCTTC	CASTVGADKGYTF
TRBV21-1	TRBJ1-5	NA	few	TGTGCCAGCAGCAAAAGGGAGGGCGATGGTCAGCCCCAGCATTTT	CASSKREGDGQPQHF
TRBV9	TRBJ1-6	NA	NA	TGTGCCAGCAGCGCCCCGGGACCCCTCCACTTT	CASSAPGPLHF
TRBV6-5	TRBJ1-6	NA	NA	TGTGCCAGCTCAGGGCGTGGGTCACCCCTCCACTTT	CASSGRGSPLHF
TRBV5-4	TRBJ1-4	NA	NA	TGTGCCAGCAGCTTGGACGGAGGACCCGAAAAACTGTTTTTT	CASSLDGGPEKLFF
TRBV11-2	TRBJ1-2	NA	NA	TGTGCCAGCAGCTTATTGACGGGGGACGGCGGCTACACCTTC	CASSLLTGDGGYTF
TRBV19	TRBJ2-1	TRBD2	NA	TGTGCCAGTAGTATAGGGGCTAGCGGGAGTATCTACAATGAGCAGTTCTTC	CASSIGASGSIYNEQFF
TRBV6-6	TRBJ1-4	NA	NA	TGTGCCAGCAGTTATTCTACCGGACGGGGTAATGAAAAACTGTTTTTT	CASSYSTGRGNEKLFF
TRBV19	TRBJ1-2	NA	NA	TGTGCCAGTACACCCGGACACCGCCCTAACTATGGCTACACCTTC	CASTPGHRPNYGYTF
TRBV7-2	TRBJ1-5	NA	NA	TGTGCCAGCAGTTCCTCGAGGGTCCAGCCCCAGCATTTT	CASSSSRVQPQHF
TRBV24-1	TRBJ2-1	TRBD2	few	TGTGCCACCAGTGACCAGTGGAGCGGGAGGGCCAATGAGCAGTTCTTC	CATSDQWSGRANEQFF
TRBV28	TRBJ2-1	TRBD1	once	TGTGCCAGCAGTTTGGGACAGGGTAACAATGAGCAGTTCTTC	CASSLGQGNNEQFF
TRBV9	TRBJ2-1	NA	NA	TGTGCCAGCAGCGTAGGGCTGGGAGCCTACAATGAGCAGTTCTTC	CASSVGLGAYNEQFF
TRBV6-2/TRBV6-3	TRBJ1-2	NA	NA	TGTGCCAGCAGTTCCAGGGTTCCCTATGGCTACACCTTC	CASSSRVPYGYTF
TRBV29-1	TRBJ1-1	NA	NA	TGCAGTGCCCAGGGGACTGAAGCTTTCTTT	CSAQGTEAFF
TRBV6-5	TRBJ1-2	NA	NA	TGTGCCAGCAGTTTCAGAAATAACTATGGCTACACCTTC	CASSFRNNYGYTF
TRBV2	TRBJ2-5	NA	NA	TGTGCCAGCAGTACCAACAGGGAGACCCAGTACTTC	CASSTNRETQYF
TRBV5-3	TRBJ1-1	NA	NA	TGTGCCAGAAGCTTGACATACACTGAAGCTTTCTTT	CARSLTYTEAFF
TRBV2	TRBJ1-1	NA	few	TGTGCCAGCTGTGTACAGCCCATGAACACTGAAGCTTTCTTT	CASCVQPMNTEAFF
TRBV3-1/TRBV3-2	TRBJ1-2	NA	NA	TGTGCCAGCAGCCCCCGGTCAGGGGCGGGTAACTATGGCTACACCTTC	CASSPRSGAGNYGYTF
TRBV6-5	TRBJ2-7	TRBD2	NA	TGTGCCAGCAGTTACGCGCTAGCGGGTGACTACGAGCAGTACTTC	CASSYALAGDYEQYF
TRBV7-8	TRBJ2-7	NA	NA	TGTGCCAGCAGCTTAGTCCGGGAGTCTTACGAGCAGTACTTC	CASSLVRESYEQYF
TRBV5-4	TRBJ2-5	TRBD2	NA	TGTGCCAGCAGCTTTTGGCTAGCGGGCCAAGAGACCCAGTACTTC	CASSFWLAGQETQYF
TRBV29-1	TRBJ2-3	TRBD2	NA	TGCAGCGTCGGAGGCCTACTAGCGGGAGGGGATACGCAGTATTTT	CSVGGLLAGGDTQYF
TRBV30	TRBJ1-2	TRBD1	NA	TGTGCCTGGATCGGGACAGGAACGGATTATGGCTACACCTTC	CAWIGTGTDYGYTF
TRBV24-1	TRBJ1-4	NA	NA	TGTGCCACCAGTGATTTTCGGGACATACATGCAACTAATGAAAAACTGTTTTTT	CATSDFRDIHATNEKLFF
TRBV15	TRBJ1-1	NA	NA	TGTGCCACCGCCATGGCTGTGAACACTGAAGCTTTCTTT	CATAMAVNTEAFF
TRBV5-1	TRBJ2-1	TRBD1	once	TGCGCCAGCGCCCGGGACAGGGGTAATCTCGGGGATGAGCAGTTCTTC	CASARDRGNLGDEQFF
TRBV7-9	TRBJ2-5	TRBD1	NA	TGTGCCAGCAGCTCTAAATGGACAGGGGGTCAAGAGACCCAGTACTTC	CASSSKWTGGQETQYF
TRBV5-1	TRBJ1-2	TRBD1	NA	TGCGCCAGCAGCCCGGACAGGATTAGCCATGGCTACACCTTC	CASSPDRISHGYTF
TRBV18	TRBJ2-3	NA	NA	TGTGCCAGCTCACCTGGCCCATCCGATACGCAGTATTTT	CASSPGPSDTQYF
TRBV3-1/TRBV3-2	TRBJ2-3	NA	NA	TGTGCCAGCAGCCAAGGAAACCTTGGGCAGGTCACAGATACGCAGTATTTT	CASSQGNLGQVTDTQYF
TRBV29-1	TRBJ1-2	TRBD1	once	TGCAGCGTTAAGGGACAGGGGATCCTCGGGCTGTTC	CSVKGQGILGLF
TRBV18	TRBJ2-3	TRBD2	NA	TGTGCCAGCTCACCACCCGGGACTAGTGGCGGGAGCACAGATACGCAGTATTTT	CASSPPGTSGGSTDTQYF
TRBV24-1	TRBJ2-3	NA	NA	TGTGCCACCAGTGATTTGGCCCCAGTTACGCAGTATTTT	CATSDLAPVTQYF
TRBV5-1	TRBJ2-1	TRBD2	NA	TGCGCCAGCAGCTTGGCCGGGACTAGCGTTAGCGGTGAGCAGTTCTTC	CASSLAGTSVSGEQFF
TRBV5-1	TRBJ2-3	TRBD2	NA	TGCGCCAGCAGCTTGACTAGCGGGATCCTAGCTACGCAGTATTTT	CASSLTSGILATQYF
TRBV7-3	TRBJ1-2	NA	once	TGTGCCAGTAGCAAAGCGTCAGGGGATGGCTACACCTTC	CASSKASGDGYTF
TRBV4-3	TRBJ1-2	TRBD1	NA	TGCGCCAGCAGCCAAGGGATCGGACAGGGAAGCAACTATGGCTACACCTTC	CASSQGIGQGSNYGYTF
TRBV5-4	TRBJ2-3	TRBD2	NA	TGTGCCAGCAGCCCCGGACTAGCGGCCCAGGGGGATACGCAGTATTTT	CASSPGLAAQGDTQYF
TRBV9	TRBJ2-1	TRBD2	once	TGTGCTAGCACCATCAGTACTAGCGGGAATTACAATGAGCAGTTCTTC	CASTISTSGNYNEQFF
TRBV3-1/TRBV3-2	TRBJ1-5	NA	NA	TGTGCCAGCAGCCCCGCCGCTCGGGGGCCCCAGCATTTT	CASSPAARGPQHF
TRBV7-2	TRBJ2-1	TRBD2	NA	TGTGCCAGCAGCTTAATTGCGGGAGGGCCTCCCCAGTTCTTC	CASSLIAGGPPQFF
TRBV19	TRBJ1-1	TRBD1	NA	TGTGCCAGTAGTGGGACAGGGGTATACACTGAAGCTTTCTTT	CASSGTGVYTEAFF
TRBV7-8	TRBJ1-1	NA	NA	TGTGCCAGCAGCTTAGGCGGCACGAACACTGAAGCTTTCTTT	CASSLGGTNTEAFF
TRBV4-3	TRBJ2-1	NA	few	TGCGCCAGCAGCCAAGACTTTCACAATGAGCAGTTCTTC	CASSQDFHNEQFF
TRBV6-6	TRBJ1-2	NA	NA	TGTGCCAGCAGTTACGTTTCGGGCTATGGCTACACCTTC	CASSYVSGYGYTF